A single sample is the source of the 30 T cell receptor beta chains below, sequenced in a study of Ad26.COV2.S vaccination and SARS-CoV-2 variants. Specified treatment: about 20 received Ad26.COV2.S at low or high dose, single or two shots; roughly five received placebo; per-sample allocation not given. All samples were drawn on day 63, counting from the first vaccine or placebo injection. TCRdb's table, derived via immunoSEQ multiplex PCR, lists solely in-frame clones and lacks some. Of about 350,000 clones in the sample, about 89% were seen once. The input for sequencing was peripheral blood, taken in a trial of Ad26.COV2.S vaccine versus placebo. The receptors here all came from a person aged 18-65 years who received the Ad26.COV2.S COVID-19 vaccine or a placebo.

This rearrangement joins TRBV30 to TRBJ1-4, with a possible D match to TRBD1 (5 bases). This CDR3 has 13 amino acids. The V gene's germline CDR1 is GTSNPN and CDR2 SVGIG (reference sequence). V shed 0 bases and J shed 8 bases, with 10 bases lying between them. CDR3 DNA: TGTGCCTGGAGTGTTCTGAGGGGCGAAAAACTGTTTTTT. Its protein is CAWSVLRGEKLFF.

The V gene is TRBV7-9, the J gene TRBJ2-5; 9 nucleotides match TRBD1. Germline CDR1 and CDR2: SEHNR and FQNEAQ (reference sequence). The CDR3 has 16 residues. V shed 1 base, J shed 4 bases, and the junction held 7 bases outside the gene matches. Written as DNA, the CDR3 is TGTGCCAGCAGCTTAGGGGGACAGGGAAAGAGAGAGACCCAGTACTTC. Its protein is CASSLGGQGKRETQYF. Combining the CDR3 with reference TRBV7-9 and TRBJ2-5 gives the whole variable domain DTGVSQNPRHKITKRGQNVTFRCDPISEHNRLYWYRQTLGQGPEFLTYFQNEAQLEKSRLLSDRFSAERPKGSFSTLEIQRTEQGDSAMYLCASSLGGQGKRETQYFGPGTRLLVL.

This rearrangement joins TRBV7-9 to TRBJ2-5, with no clear D. V lost 3 bases and J lost 1, with 6 bases in between. CDR3 length: 13 amino acids. Germline CDR1 SEHNR, CDR2 FQNEAQ (reference sequence). CDR3: CASSFSAQETQYF. Here the CDR3 DNA reads TGTGCCAGCAGCTTTTCGGCCCAAGAGACCCAGTACTTC.

The chain couples TRBV3-1 (or the pseudogene TRBV3-2) to TRBJ2-5; 10 nucleotides line up with TRBD1. There are 16 residues in the CDR3. The ends lost 1 base at V and 4 bases at J; junction bases unmatched: 6. In germline, CDR1 is LGHDT, CDR2 YNNKEL (reference sequence). The CDR3 loop is CASSQGFRDRGETQYF. The CDR3 DNA follows: TGTGCCAGCAGCCAAGGCTTCCGGGACAGGGGAGAGACCCAGTACTTC.

V usage is TRBV14 and J usage is TRBJ2-7; 9 nucleotides match TRBD2. From germline, CDR1 is SGHDN and CDR2 FVKESK. J lost 0 bases, V lost 4 bases, and 7 bases had no gene match. The CDR3 covers 16 residues. CDR3 coding DNA: TGTGCCAGCAGCCCTGGACTAGCGCTTTACTCCTACGAGCAGTACTTC. Translated: CASSPGLALYSYEQYF.

The chain recombines TRBV9 with TRBJ1-2, with 9 bases matching TRBD1. V dropped 4 bases and J dropped 5; count of bases not matched to a gene: 3. In germline, CDR1 is SGDLS, CDR2 YYNGEE. The length of the CDR3 is 13 residues. CDR3 in DNA: TGTGCCAGCAGCCACGGGACAGGGTATGGCTACACCTTC. This sequence encodes CASSHGTGYGYTF.

CDR3 sequence reads: CASARQWGRVNTEAFF. The CDR3, as DNA: TGTGCCAGCGCTAGACAGTGGGGGCGAGTGAACACTGAAGCTTTCTTT. This chain joins TRBV18 and TRBJ1-1, with D possibly matching TRBD1 (6 bases). V lost 8 bases to trimming and J lost 0 bases, with 19 bases between them. The CDR3 length is 16 residues. Germline assignment: CDR1 KGHSH and CDR2 LQKENI.

With regard to this clone: Other nucleotide sequences in the sample specify the same CDR3. The rearrangement uses TRBV7-2 and TRBJ2-5, with 13 bases that match TRBD2. From germline, CDR1 is SGHTA and CDR2 FQGNSA. Trimming removed 1 base from V and 1 base from J; junction bases left unmatched: 0. The CDR3 is 16 amino acids. The CDR3: CASSLGLAGGQETQYF. The DNA for the CDR3 is TGTGCCAGCAGCTTAGGACTAGCGGGGGGCCAAGAGACCCAGTACTTC.

V and J are TRBV9 and TRBJ2-7; 12 nucleotides agree with TRBD1. CDR1 and CDR2 from the germline V gene are SGDLS and YYNGEE. The CDR3 covers 15 residues. Trimming cost V 2 bases and J 2 bases; bases outside gene matches: 2. The CDR3 DNA follows: TGTGCCAGCAGCGTGGGACAGGGGGCAGCCTACGAGCAGTACTTC. This translates into CASSVGQGAAYEQYF.

V usage is TRBV2 and J usage is TRBJ1-6; D is undetermined. In germline, CDR1 is SNHLY, CDR2 FYNNEI. V lost 7 bases and J 0 bases, leaving 10 bases between the germline ends. The CDR3 is 15 residues long. In nucleotides, the CDR3 is TGTGCCAGCAACCAGGAGAGCTCCTATAATTCACCCCTCCACTTT. Translating gives CASNQESSYNSPLHF.

V gene TRBV7-9 combines with J gene TRBJ2-1, with 9 bases aligning to TRBD1. J gave up 12 bases and V 7 bases, and 13 bases lay outside the gene matches. The CDR3 loop spans 14 amino acids. CDR1 and CDR2 from the germline V gene are SEHNR and FQNEAQ (reference sequence). CDR3 in DNA: TGTGCCAGCACCGGCGGGACAGGGTCGTTTGTGCAGTTCTTC. As protein: CASTGGTGSFVQFF. Full variable domain (missing parts from reference TRBV7-9 and TRBJ2-1): DTGVSQNPRHKITKRGQNVTFRCDPISEHNRLYWYRQTLGQGPEFLTYFQNEAQLEKSRLLSDRFSAERPKGSFSTLEIQRTEQGDSAMYLCASTGGTGSFVQFFGPGTRLTVL.

This chain links TRBV14 with TRBJ1-2; unclear D gene. The CDR3 has 17 residues. Germline V CDR1 and CDR2: SGHDN, FVKESK. The germline V and J ends were trimmed by 3 bases and 4 bases, with 21 bases remaining between them. The CDR3 region is CASSHRNSGFFSYGYTF. Here the CDR3 DNA reads TGTGCCAGCAGCCATCGTAATAGCGGGTTTTTTAGCTATGGCTACACCTTC.

This clone occurred once. V is TRBV7-2 and J is TRBJ2-3, with no clear D. Germline assignment: CDR1 SGHTA and CDR2 FQGNSA. Trimming removed 1 base at V and 7 bases at J, with 6 bases between. The CDR3 runs to 12 residues. Written as DNA, the CDR3 is TGTGCCAGCAGCTTAGAGAGGAATACGCAGTATTTT. Amino acids: CASSLERNTQYF.

This clone was picked up one time. The gene calls are TRBV2 and TRBJ2-1, with D possibly being TRBD1 (5 bases). Deletions cut 3 bases from V and 1 base from J, with 16 bases between. Germline V gene sequence: CDR1 SNHLY, CDR2 FYNNEI. This CDR3 contains 17 residues. CDR3 in DNA: TGTGCCAGCAGTGAGGGGCGTGCAGCCGGGTCCTACAATGAGCAGTTCTTC. Encoded protein: CASSEGRAAGSYNEQFF.

CDR3 amino acids: CASRPPGLATDTQYF. The CDR3 nucleotides read TGTGCCAGCAGGCCCCCGGGACTAGCAACTGATACGCAGTATTTT. The chain couples TRBV6-5 to TRBJ2-3, with TRBD2 identical over 9 bases. Germline assignment: CDR1 MNHEY and CDR2 SVGAGI. The length of the CDR3 is 15 residues. V gave up 6 bases and J gave up 6 bases; unmatched junction bases: 10.

The genes are TRBV5-1 and TRBJ2-5; 9 bases match TRBD2. The ends lost 4 bases at V and 5 bases at J; junction bases unmatched: 3. Germline V gene sequence: CDR1 SGHRS, CDR2 YFSETQ. The CDR3 totals 13 residues. In DNA form, the CDR3 reads TGCGCCAGCAGCGGCGGGGGGGCGGAGACCCAGTACTTC. The encoded protein is CASSGGGAETQYF.

The chain carries TRBV12-3 or TRBV12-4 and TRBJ2-7; D remains unclear. CDR3 length: 13 residues. Deletions cut 5 bases from V and 5 bases from J, with 13 bases between. This CDR3 is CASSPAHLDEQYF. In nucleotides, the CDR3 is TGTGCCAGCAGTCCCGCCCATTTAGACGAGCAGTACTTC.

The chain links TRBV15 to TRBJ1-1, with a weak D call TRBD1 (5 bases). Germline CDR1 LNHNV, CDR2 YYDKDF (reference sequence). V was clipped by 3 bases and J by 4 bases, with 18 bases between them. The CDR3 runs to 16 residues. CDR3 loop: CATSRGHFGGTTEAFF. In nucleotides, the CDR3 is TGTGCCACCAGCAGGGGGCATTTTGGAGGGACCACTGAAGCTTTCTTT.

This sequence joins TRBV11-2 and TRBJ1-4; no firm D call. The V gene lost 1 base and the J gene lost 5 bases, with 8 bases spanning the gap. Germline CDR1 and CDR2: SGHAT and FQNNGV. This CDR3 has 14 amino acids. In DNA form, the CDR3 reads TGTGCCAGCAGCTTAGGACCGGCAAATGAAAAACTGTTTTTT. Protein: CASSLGPANEKLFF.

The chain combines TRBV2 with TRBJ1-1; D is unresolved. Trimming removed 1 base at V and 7 bases at J, with 10 bases between. This CDR3 is 13 amino acids long. Germline CDR1 is SNHLY and CDR2 is FYNNEI. CDR3 bases: TGTGCCAGCAGTGAAGAAATTAAGGATGAAGCTTTCTTT. This gives the protein CASSEEIKDEAFF.

The chain employs TRBV10-2 and TRBJ2-7; D perhaps matches TRBD1 (5 bases). The CDR3 loop spans 12 amino acids. V was pared by 3 bases and J by 3 bases, with 6 bases between. Germline V gene lookup returns CDR1 WSHSY and CDR2 SAAADI. CDR3 sequence (DNA): TGCGCCAGCAGTGACGACAGCTACGAGCAGTACTTC. As protein: CASSDDSYEQYF.

The V gene is TRBV11-1, the J gene TRBJ2-7; TRBD1 or TRBD2 may be the D gene (6 bases each). Germline loops: CDR1 SGHAT, CDR2 FQDESV (reference sequence). CDR3 length: 13 residues. Trimming shortened V by 6 bases and J by 3 bases, and 12 bases separated the two germline ends. The CDR3 sequence: CASRRETGYEQYF. CDR3 nucleotides: TGTGCCAGCAGACGGGAGACAGGCTACGAGCAGTACTTC.

The genes are TRBV4-2 and TRBJ2-2, with 8 bases lining up with TRBD2. The CDR3 sequence is 17 residues long. Germline loops: CDR1 LGHNA, CDR2 YNFKEQ. Trimming took 1 base from V and 4 from J; bases not matched to a gene: 8. The CDR3 protein is CASSQGDDSGTTGELFF. In DNA, the CDR3 is TGTGCCAGCAGCCAAGGGGATGATAGCGGGACCACCGGGGAGCTGTTTTTT.

This clone has a single count. The chain couples TRBV3-1 (or the pseudogene TRBV3-2) to TRBJ2-1; D is possibly TRBD2 (5 bases). CDR1 is LGHDT, CDR2 YNNKEL, per germline (reference sequence). The CDR3 extends over 19 amino acids. Trimming removed 3 bases at V and 0 bases at J, with 21 bases between. DNA for the CDR3: TGTGCCAGCAGCCAGAGACGAGCGGCGATTTTAAGCTCCTACAATGAGCAGTTCTTC. Protein: CASSQRRAAILSSYNEQFF.

The chain links TRBV9 to TRBJ2-1; D is ambiguous. CDR3 size: 14 residues. CDR1 is SGDLS and CDR2 is YYNGEE in the germline V gene. The ends were cut back, 0 bases at V and 1 base at J, with 5 bases in the middle. This chain's CDR3 is CASSVELSYNEQFF. The CDR3, as DNA: TGTGCCAGCAGCGTAGAACTATCCTACAATGAGCAGTTCTTC.

This clone was seen a single time. The CDR3 loop reads CASSLAIAGHNEQFF. The CDR3, as DNA: TGTGCCAGCAGCTTGGCAATAGCGGGACACAATGAGCAGTTCTTC. V is TRBV5-5 and J is TRBJ2-1; 8 positions agree with TRBD2. Trimming removed 0 bases from V and 5 bases from J; junction bases left unmatched: 4. Germline CDR1 SGHKS, CDR2 YYEKEE (reference sequence). The CDR3 contains 15 residues.

The rearrangement joins TRBV24-1 to TRBJ2-7; TRBD1 agrees at 8 bases. Germline V gene lookup returns CDR1 KGHDR and CDR2 SFDVKD. The CDR3 length is 13 residues. V gave up 5 bases and J gave up 2 bases; unmatched junction bases: 1. The CDR3, as DNA: TGTGCCACCAGTGTACAGGGGGCCTACGAGCAGTACTTC. It yields the protein CATSVQGAYEQYF.

The chain links TRBV5-8 to TRBJ2-1, with TRBD2 matching 12 bases. The junction had 7 bases not matched to a gene; V was cut back by 5 bases and J by 1 base. CDR1 and CDR2 (germline): SGHTS, YDEGEE. The CDR3 length is 17 residues. The CDR3 DNA reads TGTGCCAGCAGTCTCGGACTAGCGGGACCGTCCTACAATGAGCAGTTCTTC. This codes for CASSLGLAGPSYNEQFF.

V and J are TRBV28 and TRBJ1-5; 9 bases align to TRBD1. Germline loops: CDR1 MDHEN, CDR2 SYDVKM. This CDR3 comprises 15 residues. Unmatched junction bases numbered 4, after V lost 6 bases and J lost 1 base. CDR3 protein: CASREGTGSNQPQHF. DNA of the CDR3: TGTGCCAGCAGGGAGGGGACAGGGAGCAATCAGCCCCAGCATTTT.

This clone came up a few times. The chain uses TRBV12-3 or TRBV12-4 and TRBJ2-7, with 9 bases lining up with TRBD1. The CDR3 length is 13 residues. The junction had 7 bases not matched to a gene; V was cut back by 5 bases and J by 8 bases. CDR3 residues: CASSTGGTLQQYF. CDR3 coding DNA: TGTGCCAGCAGTACAGGGGGCACATTGCAGCAGTACTTC.